Below are 25 T cell receptor beta chains sequenced from a single sample in a study of shared clonotypes between healthy human individuals. The assay was immunoSEQ multiplex PCR, and TCRdb's table has in-frame clones only and misses some. The sample has around 700,000 clones, less than 80% seen once. Sequencing was carried out using memory CD4+ T cells sorted from blood. Subset noted: CD45RA-negative fraction. These receptors were collected from a woman under 40 in good health.

The DNA for the CDR3 is TGTGCCTGGAGTAAACGGTCCCCCTCCTACGAGCAGTACTTC. Its translation is CAWSKRSPSYEQYF. This sequence joins TRBV30 and TRBJ2-5; D gene ambiguous. Gene TRBJ2-7 matches the end of the DNA better, so the J call may be wrong. Germline lookup yields CDR1 GTSNPN and CDR2 SVGIG (reference sequence). The CDR3 sequence is 14 residues long.

The chain uses TRBV5-1 and TRBJ2-5; 12 bases match TRBD2. J was trimmed by 2 bases and V by 1 base; bases with no gene match: 0. The CDR3 is 15 residues long. Per germline, CDR1 SGHRS and CDR2 YFSETQ. The CDR3 loop reads CASSLTSGRQETQYF. The DNA of the CDR3 is TGCGCCAGCAGCTTGACTAGCGGGAGGCAAGAGACCCAGTACTTC. The full variable domain, completed using reference TRBV5-1 and TRBJ2-5, is KAGVTQTPRYLIKTRGQQVTLSCSPISGHRSVSWYQQTPGQGLQFLFEYFSETQRNKGNFPGRFSGRQFSNSRSEMNVSTLELGDSALYLCASSLTSGRQETQYFGPGTRLLVL.

The chain joins TRBV27 to TRBJ2-4, with no clear D. This CDR3 region has 13 residues. The germline CDR1 and CDR2 sequences are MNHEY and SMNVEV (reference sequence). The V end was cut by 2 bases, the J end by 8 bases, with 10 bases between. The CDR3 bases are TGTGCCAGCAGTTTAGCTCGACGGGACATTCAGTACTTC. It is translated as CASSLARRDIQYF.

This rearrangement joins TRBV28 to TRBJ1-5, with TRBD1 identical over 9 bases. V gave up 6 bases and J gave up 6 bases; unmatched junction bases: 6. The V gene's germline CDR1 is MDHEN and CDR2 SYDVKM. CDR3 length: 14 amino acids. The CDR3 is CASSLDRGGQPQHF. DNA of the CDR3: TGTGCCAGCAGCCTGGACAGGGGAGGTCAGCCCCAGCATTTT.

There are a few counts of this clone. This sequence joins TRBV19 and TRBJ2-5; 7 bases match TRBD2. This CDR3 spans 13 amino acids. In germline, CDR1 is LNHDA, CDR2 SQIVND (reference sequence). After removal of 10 bases from V and 5 bases from J, the junction contained 10 bases not matched to a gene. The CDR3 DNA follows: TGTGCCACCAATAGGGCTAGCGGTGAGACCCAGTACTTC. Amino acid sequence: CATNRASGETQYF.

This clone has just a few counts. The genes are TRBV5-1 and TRBJ2-5, with 9 bases lining up with TRBD1. J gave up 4 bases and V 5 bases, and 12 bases lay outside the gene matches. In germline, CDR1 is SGHRS, CDR2 YFSETQ. The CDR3 loop spans 16 amino acids. The CDR3 nucleotides read TGCGCCAGCAGGAACCATGGACAGGGGTATGGAGAGACCCAGTACTTC. Its translation is CASRNHGQGYGETQYF.

The chain is built from TRBV7-2 and TRBJ1-1, with no clear D. Looked up from germline, CDR1 is SGHTA and CDR2 is FQGNSA. CDR3 length equals 14 residues. The germline V and J ends were trimmed by 5 bases and 5 bases, with 15 bases remaining between them. As DNA, the CDR3 is TGTGCCAGCAGCCCCCGGGCCCCTAGGACTGAAGCTTTCTTT. This translates into CASSPRAPRTEAFF.

The CDR3 protein is CASSMSGGNQPQHF. The CDR3 DNA sequence: TGTGCCAGTAGTATGTCGGGGGGCAATCAGCCCCAGCATTTT. V and J are TRBV19 and TRBJ1-5; a weak D match, TRBD1 (5 bases). CDR1 and CDR2 from the germline V gene are LNHDA and SQIVND (reference sequence). The CDR3 sequence is 14 residues long. Between the trimmed V and J ends, which lost 3 bases and 2 bases, there was a span of 8 bases.

This chain links TRBV28 with TRBJ2-2; 7 bases fit TRBD2. The CDR3 sequence is 14 residues long. Per germline, CDR1 MDHEN and CDR2 SYDVKM. After removal of 10 bases from V and 7 bases from J, the junction contained 12 bases not matched to a gene. CDR3 in DNA: TGTGCCACCAATGTCGGGGGGAATCTCGGGGAGCTGTTTTTT. Translated: CATNVGGNLGELFF.

This clone came up a few times. The CDR3 reads CASSLSSTGGWEKLFF. In nucleotides, the CDR3 is TGTGCCAGCAGTCTCTCATCGACAGGGGGATGGGAAAAACTGTTTTTT. The chain carries TRBV27 and TRBJ1-4, with 9 positions matching TRBD1. Trimming at V came to 5 bases and at J to 8 bases, leaving 12 bases not matched to a gene. The CDR3 loop spans 16 amino acids. Germline V gene data show CDR1 as MNHEY and CDR2 as SMNVEV (reference sequence).

This chain joins TRBV21-1 and TRBJ1-4; no check of the table's D call, TRBD1, against the DNA was made. TRBV21-1 is reported as a pseudogene. This CDR3 contains 18 residues. In DNA form, the CDR3 reads TGTGCCAGCAGCTCTCAGGTATCCTCAGGCAAAACTAATGAAAAACTGTTTTTT. Translating it yields CASSSQVSSGKTNEKLFF.

This chain joins TRBV28 and TRBJ2-2; D is possibly TRBD2 (6 bases). Trimming shortened V by 2 bases and J by 4 bases, and 11 bases separated the two germline ends. The CDR3 length is 15 residues. Germline CDR1 reads MDHEN; CDR2 reads SYDVKM. The CDR3, as DNA: TGTGCCAGCAGTTTACCGGGAGTAAGCACCGGGGAGCTGTTTTTT. Translation gives CASSLPGVSTGELFF.

The rearrangement links TRBV10-2 to TRBJ2-7; 8 bases agree with TRBD2. There are 13 residues in the CDR3. The V gene's germline CDR1 is WSHSY and CDR2 SAAADI. The J segment lost 3 bases and the V segment lost 6 bases, leaving 4 bases of the junction unmatched. CDR3 sequence: CASRVAGSYEQYF. The CDR3, as DNA: TGCGCCAGCAGGGTAGCGGGGAGCTACGAGCAGTACTTC.

The chain employs TRBV5-1 and TRBJ2-2, with no clear D. Germline V gene lookup returns CDR1 SGHRS and CDR2 YFSETQ. CDR3 length equals 15 residues. Between the trimmed V and J ends, which lost 0 bases and 0 bases, there was a span of 6 bases. The chain's CDR3 is CASSLGRANTGELFF. As DNA, the CDR3 is TGCGCCAGCAGCTTGGGGAGAGCGAACACCGGGGAGCTGTTTTTT. Full variable domain (outside the CDR3, taken from reference TRBV5-1 and TRBJ2-2): KAGVTQTPRYLIKTRGQQVTLSCSPISGHRSVSWYQQTPGQGLQFLFEYFSETQRNKGNFPGRFSGRQFSNSRSEMNVSTLELGDSALYLCASSLGRANTGELFFGEGSRLTVL.

The V call is TRBV4-1, the J call TRBJ2-7; 9 bases are a match to TRBD2. V lost 3 bases and J lost 1; bases outside the gene matches: 7. The CDR3 runs to 16 residues. Looked up from germline, CDR1 is MGHRA and CDR2 is YSYEKL. CDR3 loop: CASSHHSGSRSYEQYF. The CDR3 region has the DNA TGCGCCAGCAGCCACCATAGCGGGAGTAGGTCCTACGAGCAGTACTTC.

The chain recombines TRBV5-4 with TRBJ2-2, with TRBD2 identical over 11 bases. Germline CDR1 reads SGHNT; CDR2 reads YYREEE (reference sequence). V lost 4 bases, J lost 8 bases, and 7 bases stayed unmatched. The CDR3 consists of 15 residues. This CDR3 reads CASSPRTSGRGELFF. As DNA, the CDR3 is TGTGCCAGCAGCCCCCGGACTAGCGGGCGGGGGGAGCTGTTTTTT.

The V gene is TRBV7-6, the J gene TRBJ2-1; 9 nucleotides line up with TRBD2. In germline, CDR1 is SGHVS, CDR2 FNYEAQ. Losses at the gene ends were 1 base for V and 13 bases for J; bases not matched to a gene: 8. The CDR3 contains 14 residues. In DNA, the CDR3 is TGTGCCAGCAGCTTAGAATCAGCGGGAGGATCACAGTTCTTC. It yields the protein CASSLESAGGSQFF.

This clone turned up a few times. The chain has TRBV7-2 and TRBJ2-1; TRBD2 matches 11 bases. Germline CDR1 is SGHTA and CDR2 is FQGNSA. Losses at the gene ends were 5 bases for V and 3 bases for J; bases not matched to a gene: 6. The CDR3 contains 16 residues. CDR3: CASSIRTSGGYNEQFF. Here the CDR3 DNA reads TGTGCCAGCAGCATACGTACTAGCGGGGGCTACAATGAGCAGTTCTTC.

The genes are TRBV5-1 and TRBJ2-7, with 11 bases aligning to TRBD2. The germline V gene has CDR1 SGHRS and CDR2 YFSETQ. The CDR3 extends over 15 amino acids. Trimming cost V 5 bases and J 6 bases; bases outside gene matches: 10. For the CDR3, the DNA is TGCGCCAGCAGTCTAGCGGGAGGAGGTTTCACCGAGCAGTACTTC. Residues: CASSLAGGGFTEQYF.

V and J are TRBV7-2 and TRBJ1-4; no clear D gene. The CDR3 length is 13 residues. CDR1 is SGHTA and CDR2 is FQGNSA in the germline V gene. Trimming stripped 11 bases from V and 8 bases from J, with 18 bases between. The CDR3 DNA reads as TGTGCCTGCTCAGGAGCCCATGGGGAAAAACTGTTTTTT. Amino acid sequence: CACSGAHGEKLFF.

The chain joins TRBV7-6 to TRBJ2-3, with TRBD2 matching over 8 bases. CDR3 length equals 20 residues. Germline V CDR1 and CDR2: SGHVS, FNYEAQ. V was pared by 1 base and J by 6 bases, with 21 bases of the junction left unmatched. CDR3 DNA sequence: TGTGCCAGCAGCTTAGAACTTTTCTTCGTCGGTACTAGCGGAGGGGATACGCAGTATTTT. Its translation: CASSLELFFVGTSGGDTQYF.

The chain carries TRBV10-3 and TRBJ2-7; D unresolved. There are 14 residues in the CDR3. Germline V gives CDR1 ENHRY, CDR2 SYGVKD. V was cut by 0 bases and J by 2 bases, with 8 bases left in between. CDR3 coding DNA: TGTGCCATCAGTGAGTCTTCGGACCCCTACGAGCAGTACTTC. This encodes CAISESSDPYEQYF.

This chain connects TRBV30 to TRBJ2-5, with TRBD2 as a possible D gene (6 bases). TRBJ2-7 matches the DNA end more closely, so the J call is doubtful. CDR3 length: 15 residues. Germline CDR1 and CDR2: GTSNPN and SVGIG (reference sequence). The CDR3 is CAWSVRRGRNYEQYF. CDR3 nucleotides: TGTGCCTGGAGTGTAAGGAGGGGTCGGAATTACGAGCAGTACTTC.

This clone was found many times. The chain combines TRBV28 with TRBJ1-1, with 10 bases identical to TRBD1. Germline CDR1 MDHEN, CDR2 SYDVKM. The CDR3 runs 14 residues. V lost 5 bases to trimming and J lost 10 bases; unmatched junction nucleotides: 10. The CDR3 bases are TGTGCCAGCAGTCCATACCGGGACAGGGGAGTAGCTTTCTTT. Translation gives CASSPYRDRGVAFF. Based on the CDR3 plus reference TRBV28 and TRBJ1-1, the full variable domain is DVKVTQSSRYLVKRTGEKVFLECVQDMDHENMFWYRQDPGLGLRLIYFSYDVKMKEKGDIPEGYSVSREKKERFSLILESASTNQTSMYLCASSPYRDRGVAFFGQGTRLTVV.

This clone was observed a single time. CDR3 in amino acids: CASSTTGALNEKLFF. In nucleotides, the CDR3 is TGTGCCAGCAGCACGACAGGGGCCCTTAATGAAAAACTGTTTTTT. V is TRBV5-6 and J is TRBJ1-4; 8 bases agree with TRBD1. Germline loops: CDR1 SGHDT, CDR2 YYEEEE. The CDR3 extends over 15 amino acids. Trimming at V came to 4 bases and at J to 4 bases, leaving 6 bases not matched to a gene.